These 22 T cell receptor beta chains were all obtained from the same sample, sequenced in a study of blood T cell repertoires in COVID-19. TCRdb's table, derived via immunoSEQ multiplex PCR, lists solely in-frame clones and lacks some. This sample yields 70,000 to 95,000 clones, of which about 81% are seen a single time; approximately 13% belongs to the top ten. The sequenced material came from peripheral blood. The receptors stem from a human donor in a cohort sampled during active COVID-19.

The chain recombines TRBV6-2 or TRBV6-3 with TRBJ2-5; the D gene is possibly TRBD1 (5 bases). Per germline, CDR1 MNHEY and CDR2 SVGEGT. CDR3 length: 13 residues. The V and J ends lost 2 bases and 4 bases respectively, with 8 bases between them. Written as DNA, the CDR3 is TGTGCCAGCAGTTACCGGACACCAGAGACCCAGTACTTC. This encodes CASSYRTPETQYF.

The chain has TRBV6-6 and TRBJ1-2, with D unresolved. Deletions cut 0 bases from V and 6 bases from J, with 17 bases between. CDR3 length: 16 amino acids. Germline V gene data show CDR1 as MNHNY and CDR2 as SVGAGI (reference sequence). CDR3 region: CASSYSTRVSLHGYTF. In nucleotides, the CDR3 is TGTGCCAGCAGTTACTCGACTAGGGTTTCCCTACATGGCTACACCTTC.

CDR3 bases: TGTGCCAGCAGCCAACTAGCGGGAGTATACAATGAGCAGTTCTTC. It yields the protein CASSQLAGVYNEQFF. V is TRBV7-9 and J is TRBJ2-1; 11 bases line up with TRBD2. Germline-derived CDR1 and CDR2 are SEHNR and FQNEAQ (reference sequence). Unmatched junction bases numbered 4, after V lost 5 bases and J lost 4 bases. This CDR3 region has 15 residues.

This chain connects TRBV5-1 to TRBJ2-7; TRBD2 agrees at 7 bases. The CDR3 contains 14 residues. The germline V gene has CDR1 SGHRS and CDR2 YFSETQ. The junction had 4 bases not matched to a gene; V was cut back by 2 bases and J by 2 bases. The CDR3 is CASSFGTNAYEQYF. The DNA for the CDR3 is TGCGCCAGCAGCTTCGGGACTAATGCCTACGAGCAGTACTTC.

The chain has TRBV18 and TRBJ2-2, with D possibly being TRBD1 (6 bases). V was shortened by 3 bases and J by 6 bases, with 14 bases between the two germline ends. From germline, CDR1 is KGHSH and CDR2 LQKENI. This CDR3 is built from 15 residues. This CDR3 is CASSPRTAPPGELFF. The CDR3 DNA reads TGTGCCAGCTCACCCCGGACAGCCCCACCCGGGGAGCTGTTTTTT. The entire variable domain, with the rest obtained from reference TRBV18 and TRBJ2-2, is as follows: NAGVMQNPRHLVRRRGQEARLRCSPMKGHSHVYWYRQLPEEGLKFMVYLQKENIIDESGMPKERFSAEFPKEGPSILRIQQVVRGDSAAYFCASSPRTAPPGELFFGEGSRLTVL.

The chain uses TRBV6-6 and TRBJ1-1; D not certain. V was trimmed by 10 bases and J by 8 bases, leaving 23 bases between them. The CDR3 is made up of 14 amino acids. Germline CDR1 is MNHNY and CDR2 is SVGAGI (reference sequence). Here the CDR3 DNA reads TGTGCCATTATAGCGTATCAAGGCCGGAAAGAAGCTTTCTTT. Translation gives CAIIAYQGRKEAFF.

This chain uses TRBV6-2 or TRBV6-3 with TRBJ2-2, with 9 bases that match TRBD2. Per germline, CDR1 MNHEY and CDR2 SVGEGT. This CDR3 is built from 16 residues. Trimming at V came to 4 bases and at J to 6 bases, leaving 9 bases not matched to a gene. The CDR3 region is CASSSRLAVRPGELFF. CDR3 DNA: TGTGCCAGCAGTTCCCGACTAGCGGTGCGACCCGGGGAGCTGTTTTTT.

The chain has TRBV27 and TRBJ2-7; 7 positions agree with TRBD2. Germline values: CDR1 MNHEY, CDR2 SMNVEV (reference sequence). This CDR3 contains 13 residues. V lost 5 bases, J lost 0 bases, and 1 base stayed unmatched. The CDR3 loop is CASSTGGSYEQYF. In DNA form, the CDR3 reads TGTGCCAGCAGTACGGGGGGCTCCTACGAGCAGTACTTC.

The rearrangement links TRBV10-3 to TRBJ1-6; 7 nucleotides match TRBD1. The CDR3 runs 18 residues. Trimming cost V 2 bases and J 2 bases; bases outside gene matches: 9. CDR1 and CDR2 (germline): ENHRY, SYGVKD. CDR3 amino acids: CAISEIRTGDPYNSPLHF. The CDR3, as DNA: TGTGCCATCAGTGAGATCCGGACAGGCGACCCCTATAATTCACCCCTCCACTTT.

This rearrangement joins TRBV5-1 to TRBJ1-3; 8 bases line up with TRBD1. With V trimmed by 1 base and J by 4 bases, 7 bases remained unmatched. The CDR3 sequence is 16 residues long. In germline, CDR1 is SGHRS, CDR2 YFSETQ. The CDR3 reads CASSLKEQGAGNTIYF. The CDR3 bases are TGCGCCAGCAGCTTGAAAGAGCAGGGGGCCGGAAACACCATATATTTT.

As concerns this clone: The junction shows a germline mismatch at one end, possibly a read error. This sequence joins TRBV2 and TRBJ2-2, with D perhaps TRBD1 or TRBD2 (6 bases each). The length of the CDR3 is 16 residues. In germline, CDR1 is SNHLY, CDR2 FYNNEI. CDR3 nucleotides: TGTGCCAGCACTGAAGGGGGGCTTACGAACACCGGGGAGCTGTTTTTT. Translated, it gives CASTEGGLTNTGELFF.

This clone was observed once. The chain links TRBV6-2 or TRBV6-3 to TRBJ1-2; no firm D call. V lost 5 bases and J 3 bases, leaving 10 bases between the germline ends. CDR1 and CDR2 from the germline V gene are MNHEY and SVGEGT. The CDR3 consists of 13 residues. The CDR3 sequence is CASSPPADYGYTF. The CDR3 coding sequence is TGTGCCAGCAGTCCCCCGGCGGACTATGGCTACACCTTC.

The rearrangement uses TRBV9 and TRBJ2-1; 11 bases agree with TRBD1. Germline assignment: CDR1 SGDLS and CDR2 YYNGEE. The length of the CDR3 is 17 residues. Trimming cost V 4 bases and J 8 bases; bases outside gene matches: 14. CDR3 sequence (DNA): TGTGCCAGCAGCCCTCCCGGAAGGACAGGGGGCCTCGATGAGCAGTTCTTC. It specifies CASSPPGRTGGLDEQFF.

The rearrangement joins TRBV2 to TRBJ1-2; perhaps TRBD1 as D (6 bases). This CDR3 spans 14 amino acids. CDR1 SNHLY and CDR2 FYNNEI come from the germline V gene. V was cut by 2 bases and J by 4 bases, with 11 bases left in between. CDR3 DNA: TGTGCCAGCAGTGAACAGGGGTCTACCTATGGCTACACCTTC. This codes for CASSEQGSTYGYTF. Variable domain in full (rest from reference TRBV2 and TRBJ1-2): EPEVTQTPSHQVTQMGQEVILRCVPISNHLYFYWYRQILGQKVEFLVSFYNNEISEKSEIFDDQFSVERPDGSNFTLKIRSTKLEDSAMYFCASSEQGSTYGYTFGSGTRLTVV.

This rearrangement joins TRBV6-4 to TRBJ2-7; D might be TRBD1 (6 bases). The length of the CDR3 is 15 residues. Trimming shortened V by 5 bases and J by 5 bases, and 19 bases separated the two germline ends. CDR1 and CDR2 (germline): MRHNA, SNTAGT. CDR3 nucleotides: TGTGCCAGCAGTCCAACAGGGTTTAGCGTCCACGAGCAGTACTTC. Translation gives CASSPTGFSVHEQYF.

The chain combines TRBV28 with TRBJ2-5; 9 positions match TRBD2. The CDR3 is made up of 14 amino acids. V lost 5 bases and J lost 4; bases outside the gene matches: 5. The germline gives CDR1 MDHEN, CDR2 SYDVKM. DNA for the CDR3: TGTGCCAGCAGTCCCGCGGGGGGGCCAGAGACCCAGTACTTC. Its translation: CASSPAGGPETQYF.

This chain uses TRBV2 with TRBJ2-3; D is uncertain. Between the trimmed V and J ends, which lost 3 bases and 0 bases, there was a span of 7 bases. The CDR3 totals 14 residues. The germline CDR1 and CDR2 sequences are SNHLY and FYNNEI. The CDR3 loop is CASSERTSTDTQYF. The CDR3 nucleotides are TGTGCCAGCAGTGAGAGAACTAGCACAGATACGCAGTATTTT.

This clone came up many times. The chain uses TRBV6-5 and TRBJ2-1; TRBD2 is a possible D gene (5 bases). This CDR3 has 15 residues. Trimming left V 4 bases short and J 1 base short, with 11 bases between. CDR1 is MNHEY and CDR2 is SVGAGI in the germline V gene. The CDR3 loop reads CASSSGVASYNEQFF. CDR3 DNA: TGTGCCAGCAGTTCCGGGGTAGCATCCTACAATGAGCAGTTCTTC.

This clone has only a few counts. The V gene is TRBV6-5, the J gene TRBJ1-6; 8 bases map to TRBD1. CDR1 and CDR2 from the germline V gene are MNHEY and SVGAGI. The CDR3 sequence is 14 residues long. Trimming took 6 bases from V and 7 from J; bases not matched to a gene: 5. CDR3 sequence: CASRLGQENSPLHF. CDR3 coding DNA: TGTGCCAGCAGACTGGGACAGGAGAATTCACCCCTCCACTTT.

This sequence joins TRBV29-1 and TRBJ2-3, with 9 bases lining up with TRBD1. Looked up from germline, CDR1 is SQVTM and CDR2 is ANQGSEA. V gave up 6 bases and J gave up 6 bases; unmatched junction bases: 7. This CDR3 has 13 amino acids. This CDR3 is CSVGQGTMDTQYF. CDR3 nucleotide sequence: TGCAGCGTGGGACAGGGTACTATGGATACGCAGTATTTT.

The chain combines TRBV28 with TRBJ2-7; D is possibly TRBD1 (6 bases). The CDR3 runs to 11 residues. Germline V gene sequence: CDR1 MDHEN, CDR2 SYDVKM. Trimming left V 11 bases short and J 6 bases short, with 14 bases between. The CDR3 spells CASGTLAEQYF. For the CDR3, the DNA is TGTGCCTCCGGGACACTGGCCGAGCAGTACTTC.

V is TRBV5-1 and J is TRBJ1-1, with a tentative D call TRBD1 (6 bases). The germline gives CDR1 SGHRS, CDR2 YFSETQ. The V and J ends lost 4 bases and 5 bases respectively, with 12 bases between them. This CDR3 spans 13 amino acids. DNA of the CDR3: TGCGCCAGCAGCATCGGGAGGGGGACTGAAGCTTTCTTT. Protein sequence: CASSIGRGTEAFF.